This section outlines one T cell receptor (beta chain) sequence together with its context. Its target is unknown. The CDR3 spans 13 residues. Germline assignment: CDR1 ENHRY and CDR2 SYGVKD. V was trimmed by 6 bases and J by 2 bases, leaving 8 bases between them. Time point noted: week 47, end of study. In the vaccine, a single dose held 300 ug of the mutant IDH1 20-mer peptide, along with topical imiquimod. In weeks 1, 3, 5, 7, 11, 15, 19 and 23, patients were immunized, eight times in all. This table comes from immunoSEQ multiplex PCR, and its TCRdb copy is limited to in-frame clones, with some not included. The repertoire holds approximately 35,000 clones, with 75% to 95% as singletons. The data were taken from a study of a mutant IDH1 vaccine in newly diagnosed glioma. As for the study in general: Vaccines were begun 4-6 weeks after radiotherapy alone, or with temozolomide cycles. Previous care, which was radiotherapy, temozolomide, or both, most often involved both.

The specimen comprised PBMCs, sampled from a glioma patient whose treatment included an IDH1 peptide vaccine. The gene calls are TRBV10-3 and TRBJ1-3; no definite D call. This TCR came from a woman aged 35 to 49 with glioma. The DNA of the CDR3 is TGTGCCATCAGCAGTCCTCCTGGAAACACCATATATTTT. Its protein product is CAISSPPGNTIYF.